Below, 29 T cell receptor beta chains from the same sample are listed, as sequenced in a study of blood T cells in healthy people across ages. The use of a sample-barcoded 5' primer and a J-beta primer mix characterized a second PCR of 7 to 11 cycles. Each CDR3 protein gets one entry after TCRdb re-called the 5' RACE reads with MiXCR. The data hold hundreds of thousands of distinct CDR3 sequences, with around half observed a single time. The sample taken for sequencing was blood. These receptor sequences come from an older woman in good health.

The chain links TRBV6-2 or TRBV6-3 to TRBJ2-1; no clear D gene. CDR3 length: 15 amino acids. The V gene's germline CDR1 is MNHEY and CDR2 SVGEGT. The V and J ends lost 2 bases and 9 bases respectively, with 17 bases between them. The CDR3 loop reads CASSYGALGRREQFF. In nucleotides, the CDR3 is TGTGCCAGCAGTTACGGCGCCCTAGGGCGTCGTGAGCAGTTCTTC.

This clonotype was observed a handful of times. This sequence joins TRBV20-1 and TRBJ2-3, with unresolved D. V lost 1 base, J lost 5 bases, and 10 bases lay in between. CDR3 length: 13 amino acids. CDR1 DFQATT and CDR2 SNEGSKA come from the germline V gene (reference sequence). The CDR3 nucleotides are TGCAGTGCTAGAGCCGGGCTTCGAGATACGCAGTATTTT. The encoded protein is CSARAGLRDTQYF.

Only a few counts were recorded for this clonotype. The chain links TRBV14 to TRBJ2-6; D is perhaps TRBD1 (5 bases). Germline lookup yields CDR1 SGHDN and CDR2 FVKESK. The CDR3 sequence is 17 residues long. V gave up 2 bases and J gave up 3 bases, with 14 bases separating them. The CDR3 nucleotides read TGTGCCAGCAGCCAACTGGGCAGGGTCGATGGGGCCAACGTCCTGACTTTC. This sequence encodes CASSQLGRVDGANVLTF.

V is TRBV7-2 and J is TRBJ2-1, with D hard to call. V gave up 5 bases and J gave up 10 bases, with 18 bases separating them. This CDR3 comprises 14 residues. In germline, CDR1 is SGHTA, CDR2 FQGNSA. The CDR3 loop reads CASSPDSSSYEQFF. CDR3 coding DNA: TGTGCCAGCAGCCCTGACTCAAGCTCCTACGAGCAGTTCTTC.

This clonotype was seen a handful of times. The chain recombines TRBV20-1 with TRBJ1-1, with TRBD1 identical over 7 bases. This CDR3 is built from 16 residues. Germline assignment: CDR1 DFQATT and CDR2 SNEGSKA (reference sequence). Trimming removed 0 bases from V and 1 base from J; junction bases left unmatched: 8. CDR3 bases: TGCAGTGCTAGAGATTTAAGACAGGGAAAGAACACTGAAGCTTTCTTT. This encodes CSARDLRQGKNTEAFF.

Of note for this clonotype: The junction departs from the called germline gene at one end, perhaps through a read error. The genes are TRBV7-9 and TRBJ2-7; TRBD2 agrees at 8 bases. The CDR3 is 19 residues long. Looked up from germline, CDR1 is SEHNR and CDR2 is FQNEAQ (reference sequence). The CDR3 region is CAGSRKTSVIELRHNEQYF. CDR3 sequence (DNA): TGTGCCGGCAGCCGTAAGACTAGCGTTATTGAACTCCGGCACAATGAGCAGTACTTC.

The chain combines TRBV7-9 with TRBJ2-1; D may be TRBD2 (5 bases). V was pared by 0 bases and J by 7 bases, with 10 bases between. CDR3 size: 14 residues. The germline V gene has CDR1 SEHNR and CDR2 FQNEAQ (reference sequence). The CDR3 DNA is TGTGCCAGCAGCTTAGCTAAGGGAGTAAATGAGCAGTTCTTC. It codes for CASSLAKGVNEQFF. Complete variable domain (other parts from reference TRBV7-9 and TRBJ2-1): DTGVSQNPRHKITKRGQNVTFRCDPISEHNRLYWYRQTLGQGPEFLTYFQNEAQLEKSRLLSDRFSAERPKGSFSTLEIQRTEQGDSAMYLCASSLAKGVNEQFFGPGTRLTVL.

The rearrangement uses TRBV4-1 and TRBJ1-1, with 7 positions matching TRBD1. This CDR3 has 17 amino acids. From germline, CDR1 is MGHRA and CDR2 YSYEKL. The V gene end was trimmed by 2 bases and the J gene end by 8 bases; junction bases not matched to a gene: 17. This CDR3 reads CASSQSGDSFDPKEAFF. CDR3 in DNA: TGCGCCAGCAGCCAATCCGGGGACAGTTTCGATCCGAAGGAAGCTTTCTTT.

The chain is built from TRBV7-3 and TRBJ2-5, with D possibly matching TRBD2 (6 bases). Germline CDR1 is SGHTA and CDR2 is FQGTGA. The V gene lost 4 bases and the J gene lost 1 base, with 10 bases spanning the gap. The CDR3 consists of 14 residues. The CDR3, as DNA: TGTGCCAGCAGCTCCGGGAGCCTCCAAGAGACCCAGTACTTC. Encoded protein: CASSSGSLQETQYF.

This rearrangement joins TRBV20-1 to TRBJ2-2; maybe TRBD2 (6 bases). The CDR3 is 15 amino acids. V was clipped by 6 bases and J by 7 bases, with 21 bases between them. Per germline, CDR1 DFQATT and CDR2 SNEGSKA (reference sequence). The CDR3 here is CSAPFGGGQDGELFF. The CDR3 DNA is TGCAGTGCCCCGTTCGGAGGAGGGCAAGACGGGGAGCTGTTTTTT.

The CDR3 sequence: CASSQKINYGYTF. The CDR3 DNA is TGTGCCAGCAGTCAGAAGATTAACTATGGCTACACCTTC. The chain is built from TRBV11-2 and TRBJ1-2; D unresolved. The V end lost 6 bases, the J end lost 1 base, and 9 bases lay between the germline ends. This CDR3 contains 13 residues. The V gene's germline CDR1 is SGHAT and CDR2 FQNNGV.

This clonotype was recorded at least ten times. DNA of the CDR3: TGTGCCAGCAGCAGAGGACAGGGGAGCTCCCCTCAGGCCTACGAGCAGTACTTC. Translating gives CASSRGQGSSPQAYEQYF. The rearrangement joins TRBV9 to TRBJ2-7, with 9 positions matching TRBD1. Germline CDR1 and CDR2: SGDLS and YYNGEE. This CDR3 contains 18 residues. V trimming: 4 bases; J trimming: 2 bases; junction bases outside the gene matches: 16.

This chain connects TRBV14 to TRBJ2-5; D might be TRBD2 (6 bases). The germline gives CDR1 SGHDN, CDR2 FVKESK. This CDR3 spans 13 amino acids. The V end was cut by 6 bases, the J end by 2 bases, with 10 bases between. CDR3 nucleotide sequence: TGTGCCAGCAGGAACAGCGGGCAAGAGACCCAGTACTTC. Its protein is CASRNSGQETQYF.

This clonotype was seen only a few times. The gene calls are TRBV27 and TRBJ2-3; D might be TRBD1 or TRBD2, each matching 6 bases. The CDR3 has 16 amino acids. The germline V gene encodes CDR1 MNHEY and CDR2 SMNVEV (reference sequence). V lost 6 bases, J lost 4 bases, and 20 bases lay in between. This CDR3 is CASRGVRRGVADTQYF. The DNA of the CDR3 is TGTGCCAGCAGGGGCGTCCGAAGGGGGGTTGCAGATACGCAGTATTTT.

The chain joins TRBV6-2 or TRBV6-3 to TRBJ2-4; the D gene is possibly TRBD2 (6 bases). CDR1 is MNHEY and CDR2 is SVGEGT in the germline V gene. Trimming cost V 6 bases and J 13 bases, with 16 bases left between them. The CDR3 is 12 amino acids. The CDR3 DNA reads TGTGCCAGCAGCCAGGCGGGGTCGTTACAGTACTTC. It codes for CASSQAGSLQYF.

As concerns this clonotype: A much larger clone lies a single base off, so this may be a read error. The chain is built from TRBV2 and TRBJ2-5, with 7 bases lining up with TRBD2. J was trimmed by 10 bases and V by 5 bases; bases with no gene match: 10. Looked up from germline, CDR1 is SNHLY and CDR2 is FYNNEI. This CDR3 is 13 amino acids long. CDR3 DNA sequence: TGTGCCAGCAGTTCGACGGGAGGTGGGGTCCAGTACTTC. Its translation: CASSSTGGGVQYF.

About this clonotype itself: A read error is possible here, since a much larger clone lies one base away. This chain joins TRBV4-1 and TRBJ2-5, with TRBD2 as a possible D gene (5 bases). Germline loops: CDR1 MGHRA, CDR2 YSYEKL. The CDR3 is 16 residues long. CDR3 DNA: TGCGCCTGCAGCCAAGAGGGTCGAGCGGCTCAAGAGACCCAGTACTTC. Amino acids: CACSQEGRAAQETQYF.

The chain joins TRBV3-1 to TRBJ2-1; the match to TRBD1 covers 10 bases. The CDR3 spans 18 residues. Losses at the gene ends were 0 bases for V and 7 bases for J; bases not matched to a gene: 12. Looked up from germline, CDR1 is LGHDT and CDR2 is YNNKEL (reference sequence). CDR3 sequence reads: CASSQDYRQGADRNEQFF. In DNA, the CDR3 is TGTGCCAGCAGCCAAGACTACCGACAGGGGGCCGACCGGAATGAGCAGTTCTTC.

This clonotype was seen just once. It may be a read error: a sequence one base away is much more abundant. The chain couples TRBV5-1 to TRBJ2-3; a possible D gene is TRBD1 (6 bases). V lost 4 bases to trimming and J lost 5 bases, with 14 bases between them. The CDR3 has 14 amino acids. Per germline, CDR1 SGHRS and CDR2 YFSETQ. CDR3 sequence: CASSVASGVDTQYF. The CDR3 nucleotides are TGCGCCAGCAGCGTGGCGTCAGGGGTAGATACGCAGTATTTT.

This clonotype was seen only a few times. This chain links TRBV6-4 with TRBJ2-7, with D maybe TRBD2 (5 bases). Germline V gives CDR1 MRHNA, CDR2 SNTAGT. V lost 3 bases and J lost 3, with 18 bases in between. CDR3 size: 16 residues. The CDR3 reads CASSDAFSPEGYEQYF. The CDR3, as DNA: TGTGCCAGCAGTGATGCATTCTCCCCAGAGGGCTACGAGCAGTACTTC.

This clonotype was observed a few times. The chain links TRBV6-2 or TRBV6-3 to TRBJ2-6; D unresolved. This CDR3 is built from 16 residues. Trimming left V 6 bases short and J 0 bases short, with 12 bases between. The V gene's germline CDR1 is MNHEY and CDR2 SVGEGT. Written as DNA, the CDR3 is TGTGCCAGCAGCCCGGGCCTACACTCTGGGGCCAACGTCCTGACTTTC. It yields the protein CASSPGLHSGANVLTF.

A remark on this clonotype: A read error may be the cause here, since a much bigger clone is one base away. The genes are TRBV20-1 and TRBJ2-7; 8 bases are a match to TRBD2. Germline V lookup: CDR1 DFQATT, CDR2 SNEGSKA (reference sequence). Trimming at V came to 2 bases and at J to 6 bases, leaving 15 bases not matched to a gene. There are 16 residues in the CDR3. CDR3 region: CSARYRRAGAGCEQYF. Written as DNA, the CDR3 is TGCAGTGCTAGATACCGACGAGCGGGAGCTGGGTGCGAGCAGTACTTC.

The CDR3 sequence is CASSEEGISYEQYF. DNA for the CDR3: TGTGCCAGCAGTGAAGAAGGGATCTCCTACGAGCAGTACTTC. This chain joins TRBV2 and TRBJ2-7; D call uncertain. This CDR3 has 14 residues. Trimming took off 1 base at V and 0 bases at J, with 7 bases between the two ends. Germline V gene data show CDR1 as SNHLY and CDR2 as FYNNEI.

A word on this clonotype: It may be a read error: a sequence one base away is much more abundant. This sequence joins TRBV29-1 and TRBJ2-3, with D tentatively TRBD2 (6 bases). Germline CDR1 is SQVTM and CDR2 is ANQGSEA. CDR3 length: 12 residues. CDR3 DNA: TGCAGCGTCCGGGACTCCACAGATACGCGGTATTTT. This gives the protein CSVRDSTDTRYF.

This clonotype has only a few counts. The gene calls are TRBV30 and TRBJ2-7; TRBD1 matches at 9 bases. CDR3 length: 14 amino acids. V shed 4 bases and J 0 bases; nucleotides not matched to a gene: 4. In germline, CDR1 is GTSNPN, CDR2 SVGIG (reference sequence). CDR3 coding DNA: TGTGCCTGGAAGGGGGACAGGGCCTCCTACGAGCAGTACTTC. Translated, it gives CAWKGDRASYEQYF. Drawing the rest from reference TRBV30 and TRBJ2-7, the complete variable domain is SQTIHQWPATLVQPVGSPLSLECTVEGTSNPNLYWYRQAAGRGLQLLFYSVGIGQISSEVPQNLSASRPQDRQFILSSKKLLLSDSGFYLCAWKGDRASYEQYFGPGTRLTVT.

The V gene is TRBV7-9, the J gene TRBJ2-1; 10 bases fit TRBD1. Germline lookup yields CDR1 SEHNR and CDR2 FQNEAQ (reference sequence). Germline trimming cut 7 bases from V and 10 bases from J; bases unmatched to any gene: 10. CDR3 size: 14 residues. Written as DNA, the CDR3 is TGTGCCAGCAACACGGGACAGGGGCCCTACGAGCAGTTCTTC. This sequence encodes CASNTGQGPYEQFF. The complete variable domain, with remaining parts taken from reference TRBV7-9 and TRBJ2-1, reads DTGVSQNPRHKITKRGQNVTFRCDPISEHNRLYWYRQTLGQGPEFLTYFQNEAQLEKSRLLSDRFSAERPKGSFSTLEIQRTEQGDSAMYLCASNTGQGPYEQFFGPGTRLTVL.

The CDR3 loop is CASALSGTSGNEQYF. The CDR3 nucleotides are TGTGCCAGCGCCCTTTCCGGGACTAGCGGGAACGAGCAGTACTTC. The V call is TRBV6-2 or TRBV6-3, the J call TRBJ2-7, with 13 bases that match TRBD2. The CDR3 loop spans 15 amino acids. In germline, CDR1 is MNHEY, CDR2 SVGEGT. V dropped 8 bases and J dropped 5; count of bases not matched to a gene: 9.

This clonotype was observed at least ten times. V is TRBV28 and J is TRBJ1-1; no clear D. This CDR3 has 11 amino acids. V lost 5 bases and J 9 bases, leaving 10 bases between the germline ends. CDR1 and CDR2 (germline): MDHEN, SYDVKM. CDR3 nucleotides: TGTGCCAGCAGTGTGGGAGTCAAAGCTTTCTTT. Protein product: CASSVGVKAFF.

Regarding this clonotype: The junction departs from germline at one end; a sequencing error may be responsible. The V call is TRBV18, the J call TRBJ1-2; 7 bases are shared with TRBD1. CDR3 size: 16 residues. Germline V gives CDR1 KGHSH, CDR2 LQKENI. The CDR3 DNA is TGTGCCAGCTCTCCACAGGGGACAGCTGTTAACTATGGCTACACCTTC. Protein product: CASSPQGTAVNYGYTF.